The 12 T cell receptor beta chains listed next were all sequenced from one sample in a study of radiotherapy plus CTLA-4 blockade in lung cancer. TCRdb keeps only in-frame clones here, not all; method: immunoSEQ multiplex PCR. The table has about 35,000 clones, about 85% seen once. The sample here was peripheral blood, taken from a patient treated with radiotherapy plus ipilimumab. The origin of the receptors is a human donor with non-small cell lung cancer who had stable disease on radiotherapy plus ipilimumab.

This chain links TRBV7-6 with TRBJ2-7, with 15 bases lining up with TRBD2. After removal of 0 bases from V and 4 bases from J, the junction contained 10 bases not matched to a gene. Germline V lookup: CDR1 SGHVS, CDR2 FNYEAQ. The CDR3 runs 19 residues. The CDR3 nucleotides are TGTGCCAGCAGCTTAGCCGCCGGGACTAGCGGGAGGACCCCGTACGAGCAGTACTTC. Its translation is CASSLAAGTSGRTPYEQYF.

This clone was seen only a few times. The chain links TRBV4-1 to TRBJ2-7; 8 bases match TRBD1. V dropped 0 bases and J dropped 6; count of bases not matched to a gene: 13. CDR3 length: 17 amino acids. Germline V gene data show CDR1 as MGHRA and CDR2 as YSYEKL. The CDR3 nucleotides read TGCGCCAGCAGCCAAGAGAAAATCGGACAGGGCGGATTCGAGCAGTACTTC. Its translation is CASSQEKIGQGGFEQYF.

This clone was observed a few times. V is TRBV7-3 and J is TRBJ2-5; weak D call: TRBD2 (5 bases). CDR3 length equals 16 residues. Trimming pared 1 base from V and 5 bases from J, leaving 17 bases between. Germline loops: CDR1 SGHTA, CDR2 FQGTGA. The CDR3 loop reads CASSLNGVAPQETQYF. The CDR3 DNA reads as TGTGCCAGCAGCTTAAACGGGGTCGCCCCCCAGGAGACCCAGTACTTC.

The V call is TRBV9, the J call TRBJ2-1, with TRBD2 identical over 14 bases. Losses at the gene ends were 2 bases for V and 5 bases for J; bases not matched to a gene: 3. CDR1 and CDR2 from the germline V gene are SGDLS and YYNGEE. This CDR3 has 16 amino acids. Here the CDR3 DNA reads TGTGCCAGCAGCGTCCGACTAGCGGGGGGGAACAATGAGCAGTTCTTC. It codes for CASSVRLAGGNNEQFF.

This clone is categorized as medium-sized. The V gene is TRBV7-9, the J gene TRBJ1-1; 9 positions agree with TRBD1. Trimming at V came to 2 bases and at J to 0 bases, leaving 4 bases not matched to a gene. The CDR3 contains 16 residues. Germline V CDR1 and CDR2: SEHNR, FQNEAQ (reference sequence). The CDR3 region is CASSLPDRGVNTEAFF. As DNA, the CDR3 is TGTGCCAGCAGCTTACCTGACAGGGGGGTGAACACTGAAGCTTTCTTT.

This chain links TRBV6-1 with TRBJ2-7; tentatively, D is TRBD2 (5 bases). Germline loops: CDR1 MNHNS, CDR2 SASEGT. V was shortened by 2 bases and J by 2 bases, with 10 bases between the two germline ends. CDR3 length: 14 residues. In DNA form, the CDR3 reads TGTGCCAGCAGTGAAAACCCTAGCCCCTACGAGCAGTACTTC. Protein product: CASSENPSPYEQYF.

The CDR3 DNA follows: TGTGCCAGCAGCTTAGTGGGGACTTACAATGAGCAGTTCTTC. Protein product: CASSLVGTYNEQFF. This rearrangement joins TRBV7-9 to TRBJ2-1; D perhaps matches TRBD2 (6 bases). Germline V lookup: CDR1 SEHNR, CDR2 FQNEAQ (reference sequence). This CDR3 region has 14 residues. The V end lost 1 base, the J end lost 4 bases, and 8 bases lay between the germline ends.

This chain joins TRBV18 and TRBJ2-7, with TRBD2 identical over 14 bases. The CDR3 consists of 14 residues. Germline V gives CDR1 KGHSH, CDR2 LQKENI. V lost 6 bases to trimming and J lost 7 bases; unmatched junction nucleotides: 5. The CDR3 coding sequence is TGTGCCAGCTCCCCGACTAGCGGGAGGGGTGAGCAGTACTTC. It translates to CASSPTSGRGEQYF.

The chain is built from TRBV7-9 and TRBJ1-2, with D possibly TRBD1 on 5 matching bases. CDR3 length equals 15 residues. The germline V gene has CDR1 SEHNR and CDR2 FQNEAQ (reference sequence). Trimming pared 3 bases from V and 3 bases from J, leaving 14 bases between. CDR3 residues: CASSLVAQGDYGYTF. The CDR3 DNA follows: TGTGCCAGCAGCTTGGTAGCCCAGGGCGACTATGGCTACACCTTC.

The genes are TRBV6-4 and TRBJ2-3; 8 bases align to TRBD2. Germline CDR1 reads MRHNA; CDR2 reads SNTAGT. The CDR3 is 14 residues long. Trimming took 4 bases from V and 1 from J; bases not matched to a gene: 1. CDR3 sequence reads: CASSVLAGTDTQYF. CDR3 sequence (DNA): TGTGCCAGCAGTGTACTAGCGGGCACAGATACGCAGTATTTT.

V and J are TRBV6-5 and TRBJ2-1; possible D gene TRBD2, 7 bases. CDR3 length: 14 residues. V gave up 0 bases and J gave up 8 bases, with 11 bases separating them. Germline CDR1 reads MNHEY; CDR2 reads SVGAGI. The DNA of the CDR3 is TGTGCCAGCAGTTACTCGAAGGGGGGGCATGAGCAGTTCTTC. This translates into CASSYSKGGHEQFF.

This clone was seen once. CDR3 amino acids: CASSQDRSSSYEQYF. The CDR3 nucleotides read TGTGCCAGCAGCCAGGACAGGTCGAGCTCCTACGAGCAGTACTTC. The chain carries TRBV7-2 and TRBJ2-7, with 7 nucleotides matching TRBD1. CDR1 SGHTA and CDR2 FQGNSA come from the germline V gene. CDR3 size: 15 residues. V trimming: 5 bases; J trimming: 0 bases; junction bases outside the gene matches: 7.